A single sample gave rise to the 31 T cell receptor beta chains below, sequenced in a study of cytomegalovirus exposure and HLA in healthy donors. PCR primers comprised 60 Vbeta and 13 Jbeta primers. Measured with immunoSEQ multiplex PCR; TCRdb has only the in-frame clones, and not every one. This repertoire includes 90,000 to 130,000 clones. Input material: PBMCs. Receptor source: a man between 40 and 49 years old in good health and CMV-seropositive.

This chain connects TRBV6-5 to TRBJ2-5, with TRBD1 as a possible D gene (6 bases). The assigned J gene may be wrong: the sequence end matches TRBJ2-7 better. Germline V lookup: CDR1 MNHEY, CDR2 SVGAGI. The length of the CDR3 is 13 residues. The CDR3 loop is CASRYGQTYEQYF. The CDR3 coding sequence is TGTGCCAGCAGGTACGGACAGACCTACGAGCAGTACTTC.

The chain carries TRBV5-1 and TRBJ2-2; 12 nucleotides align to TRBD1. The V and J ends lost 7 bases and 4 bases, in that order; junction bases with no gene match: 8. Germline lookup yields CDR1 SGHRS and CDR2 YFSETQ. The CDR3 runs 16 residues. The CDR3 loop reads CASGGTGGRSTGELFF. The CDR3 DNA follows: TGCGCCAGCGGAGGGACAGGGGGCAGATCCACCGGGGAGCTGTTTTTT. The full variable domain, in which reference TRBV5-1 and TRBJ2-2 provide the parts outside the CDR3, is KAGVTQTPRYLIKTRGQQVTLSCSPISGHRSVSWYQQTPGQGLQFLFEYFSETQRNKGNFPGRFSGRQFSNSRSEMNVSTLELGDSALYLCASGGTGGRSTGELFFGEGSRLTVL.

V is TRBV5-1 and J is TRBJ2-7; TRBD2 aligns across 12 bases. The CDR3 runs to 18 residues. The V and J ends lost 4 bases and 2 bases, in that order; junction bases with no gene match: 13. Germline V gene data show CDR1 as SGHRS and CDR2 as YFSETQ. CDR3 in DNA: TGCGCCAGCAGCCCCGGACTAGCGGGAAGTGTATTCACCTACGAGCAGTACTTC. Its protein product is CASSPGLAGSVFTYEQYF.

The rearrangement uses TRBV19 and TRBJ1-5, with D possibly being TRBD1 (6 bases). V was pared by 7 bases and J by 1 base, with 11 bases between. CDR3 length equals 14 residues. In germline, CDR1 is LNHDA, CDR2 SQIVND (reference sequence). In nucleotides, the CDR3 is TGTGCCAGTAATTTACAGGGAAGCAATCAGCCCCAGCATTTT. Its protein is CASNLQGSNQPQHF.

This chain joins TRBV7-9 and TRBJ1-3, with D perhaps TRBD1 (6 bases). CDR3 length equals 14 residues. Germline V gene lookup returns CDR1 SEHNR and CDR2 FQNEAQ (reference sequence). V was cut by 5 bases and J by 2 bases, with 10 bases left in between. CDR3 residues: CASSRRDTGNTIYF. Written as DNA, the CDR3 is TGTGCCAGCAGCCGAAGGGACACTGGAAACACCATATATTTT.

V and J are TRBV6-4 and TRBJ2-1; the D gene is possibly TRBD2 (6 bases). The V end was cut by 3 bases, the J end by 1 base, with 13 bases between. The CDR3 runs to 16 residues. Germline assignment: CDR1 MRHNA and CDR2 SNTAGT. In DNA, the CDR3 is TGTGCCAGCAGTGATTCTCTAGCGAAATCCTACAATGAGCAGTTCTTC. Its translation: CASSDSLAKSYNEQFF.

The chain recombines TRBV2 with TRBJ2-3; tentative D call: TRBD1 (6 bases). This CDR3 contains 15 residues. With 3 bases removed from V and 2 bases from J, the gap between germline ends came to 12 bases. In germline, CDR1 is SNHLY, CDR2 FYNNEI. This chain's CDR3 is CASSDEGTTTDTQYF. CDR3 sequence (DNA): TGTGCCAGCAGTGATGAAGGGACAACCACAGATACGCAGTATTTT.

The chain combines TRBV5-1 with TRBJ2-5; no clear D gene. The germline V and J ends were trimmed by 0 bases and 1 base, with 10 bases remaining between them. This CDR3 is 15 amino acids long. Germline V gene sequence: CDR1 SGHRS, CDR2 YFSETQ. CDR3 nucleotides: TGCGCCAGCAGCTTGGAGGCGGTTATCCAAGAGACCCAGTACTTC. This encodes CASSLEAVIQETQYF.

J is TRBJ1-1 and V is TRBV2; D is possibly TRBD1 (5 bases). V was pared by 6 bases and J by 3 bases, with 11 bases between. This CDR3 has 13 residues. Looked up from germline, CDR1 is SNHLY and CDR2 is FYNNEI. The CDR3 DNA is TGTGCCAGCAGCGGGGGTATAGACACTGAAGCTTTCTTT. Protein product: CASSGGIDTEAFF.

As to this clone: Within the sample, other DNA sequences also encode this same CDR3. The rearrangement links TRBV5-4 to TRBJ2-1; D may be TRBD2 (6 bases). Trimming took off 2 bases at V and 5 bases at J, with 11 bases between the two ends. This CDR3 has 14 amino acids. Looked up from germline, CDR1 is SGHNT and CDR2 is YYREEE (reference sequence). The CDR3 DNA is TGTGCCAGCAGCTTCGGGACGGGAGACAATGAGCAGTTCTTC. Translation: CASSFGTGDNEQFF.

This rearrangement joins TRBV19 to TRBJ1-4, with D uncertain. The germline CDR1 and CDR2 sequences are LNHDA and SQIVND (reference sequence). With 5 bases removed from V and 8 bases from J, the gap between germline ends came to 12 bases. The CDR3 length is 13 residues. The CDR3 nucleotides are TGTGCCAGTAGTCCTCGGAGGTTAGAAAAACTGTTTTTT. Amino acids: CASSPRRLEKLFF.

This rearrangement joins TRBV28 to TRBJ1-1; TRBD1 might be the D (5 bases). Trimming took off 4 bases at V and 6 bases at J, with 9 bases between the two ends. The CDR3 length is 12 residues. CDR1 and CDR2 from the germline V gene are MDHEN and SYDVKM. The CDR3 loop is CASSSVGAEAFF. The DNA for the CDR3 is TGTGCCAGCAGTTCCGTAGGGGCTGAAGCTTTCTTT.

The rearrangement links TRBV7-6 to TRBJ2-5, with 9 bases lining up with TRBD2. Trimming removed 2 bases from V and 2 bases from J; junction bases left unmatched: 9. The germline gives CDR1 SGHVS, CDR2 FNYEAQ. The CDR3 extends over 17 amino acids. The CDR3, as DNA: TGTGCCAGCAGCTTACTGATAGCTAGCGGGGTGCAAGAGACCCAGTACTTC. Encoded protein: CASSLLIASGVQETQYF.

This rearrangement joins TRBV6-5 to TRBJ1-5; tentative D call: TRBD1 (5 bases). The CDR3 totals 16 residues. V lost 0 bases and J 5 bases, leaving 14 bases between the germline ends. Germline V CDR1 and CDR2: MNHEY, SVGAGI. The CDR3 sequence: CASSYSGFRGDQPQHF. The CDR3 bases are TGTGCCAGCAGTTACTCTGGATTTCGGGGGGATCAGCCCCAGCATTTT.

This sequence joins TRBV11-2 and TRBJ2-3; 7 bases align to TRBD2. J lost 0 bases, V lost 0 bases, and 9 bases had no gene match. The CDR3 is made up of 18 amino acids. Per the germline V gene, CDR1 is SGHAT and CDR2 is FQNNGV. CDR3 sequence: CASSLDSLLARSTDTQYF. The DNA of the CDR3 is TGTGCCAGCAGCTTAGATTCCTTACTAGCGCGAAGCACAGATACGCAGTATTTT.

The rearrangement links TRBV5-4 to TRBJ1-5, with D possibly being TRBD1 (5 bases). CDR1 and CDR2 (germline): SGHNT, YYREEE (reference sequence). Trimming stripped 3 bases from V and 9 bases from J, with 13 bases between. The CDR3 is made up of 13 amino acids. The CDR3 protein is CASSYGTQGPQHF. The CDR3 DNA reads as TGTGCCAGCAGCTACGGGACTCAGGGGCCCCAGCATTTT.

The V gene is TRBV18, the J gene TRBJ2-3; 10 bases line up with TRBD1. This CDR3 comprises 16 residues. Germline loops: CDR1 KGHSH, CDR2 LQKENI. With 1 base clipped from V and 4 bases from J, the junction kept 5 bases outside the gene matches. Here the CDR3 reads CASSPLRDRGSDTQYF. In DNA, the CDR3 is TGTGCCAGCTCACCACTCCGGGACAGGGGCTCAGATACGCAGTATTTT.

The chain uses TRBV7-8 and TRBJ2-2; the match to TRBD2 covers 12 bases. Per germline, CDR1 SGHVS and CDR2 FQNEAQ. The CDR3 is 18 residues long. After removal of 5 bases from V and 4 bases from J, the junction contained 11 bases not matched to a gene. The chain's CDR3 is CASSPTSGSWSSTGELFF. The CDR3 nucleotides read TGTGCCAGCAGCCCGACTAGCGGGAGTTGGAGTAGCACCGGGGAGCTGTTTTTT. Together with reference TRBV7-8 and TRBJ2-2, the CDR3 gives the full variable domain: GAGVSQSPRYKVAKRGQDVALRCDPISGHVSLFWYQQALGQGPEFLTYFQNEAQLDKSGLPSDRFFAERPEGSVSTLKIQRTQQEDSAVYLCASSPTSGSWSSTGELFFGEGSRLTVL.

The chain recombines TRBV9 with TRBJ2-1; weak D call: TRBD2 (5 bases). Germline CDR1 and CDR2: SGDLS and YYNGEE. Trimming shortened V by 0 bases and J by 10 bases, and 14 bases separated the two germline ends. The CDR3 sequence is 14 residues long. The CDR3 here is CASSVALIGEEQFF. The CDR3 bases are TGTGCCAGCAGCGTAGCTCTGATTGGGGAGGAGCAGTTCTTC.

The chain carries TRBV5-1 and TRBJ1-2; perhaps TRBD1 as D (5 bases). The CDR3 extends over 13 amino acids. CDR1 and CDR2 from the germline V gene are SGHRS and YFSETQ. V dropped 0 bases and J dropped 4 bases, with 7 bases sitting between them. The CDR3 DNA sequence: TGCGCCAGCAGCTTGGGACAGACCTATGGCTACACCTTC. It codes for CASSLGQTYGYTF.

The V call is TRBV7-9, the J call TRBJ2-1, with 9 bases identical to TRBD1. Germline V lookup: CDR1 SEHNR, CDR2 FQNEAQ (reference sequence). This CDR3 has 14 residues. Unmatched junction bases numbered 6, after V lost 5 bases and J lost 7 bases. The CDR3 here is CASSGGTGRNEQFF. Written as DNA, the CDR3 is TGTGCCAGCAGCGGGGGGACAGGGAGGAATGAGCAGTTCTTC.

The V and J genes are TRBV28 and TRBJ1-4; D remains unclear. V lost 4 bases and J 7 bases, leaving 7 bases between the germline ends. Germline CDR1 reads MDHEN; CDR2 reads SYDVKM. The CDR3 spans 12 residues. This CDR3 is CASSSTVEKLFF. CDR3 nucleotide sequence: TGTGCCAGCAGTTCGACTGTTGAAAAACTGTTTTTT.

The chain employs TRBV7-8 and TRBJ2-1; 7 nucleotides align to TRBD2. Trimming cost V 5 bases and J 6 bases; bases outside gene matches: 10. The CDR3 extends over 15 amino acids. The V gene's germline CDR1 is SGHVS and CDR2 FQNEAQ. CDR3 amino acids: CASSPLAVSSNEQFF. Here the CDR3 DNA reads TGTGCCAGCAGCCCCCTAGCGGTGAGCAGCAATGAGCAGTTCTTC.

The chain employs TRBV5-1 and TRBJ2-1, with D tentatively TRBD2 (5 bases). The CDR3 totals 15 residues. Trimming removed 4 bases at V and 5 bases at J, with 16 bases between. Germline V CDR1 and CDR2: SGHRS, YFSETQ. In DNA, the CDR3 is TGCGCCAGCAGCAGGGCTAGCAACAGAAACAATGAGCAGTTCTTC. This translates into CASSRASNRNNEQFF.

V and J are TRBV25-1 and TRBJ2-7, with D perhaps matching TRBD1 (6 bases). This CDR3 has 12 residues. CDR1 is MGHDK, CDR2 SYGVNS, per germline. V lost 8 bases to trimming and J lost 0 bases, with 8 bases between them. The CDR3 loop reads CASRTDSYEQYF. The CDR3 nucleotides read TGTGCCAGCCGGACAGACTCCTACGAGCAGTACTTC.

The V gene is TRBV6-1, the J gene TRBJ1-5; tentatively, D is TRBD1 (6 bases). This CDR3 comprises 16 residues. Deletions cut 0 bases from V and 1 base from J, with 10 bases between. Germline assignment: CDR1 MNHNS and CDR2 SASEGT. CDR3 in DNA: TGTGCCAGCAGTGAAGCCACCGGGACAAGCAATCAGCCCCAGCATTTT. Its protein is CASSEATGTSNQPQHF.

The CDR3 sequence is CASSPARAGTDTQYF. The CDR3 DNA reads TGTGCCAGCAGCCCCGCAAGGGCGGGAACAGATACGCAGTATTTT. The V gene is TRBV27, the J gene TRBJ2-3; weak D call: TRBD2 (6 bases). The CDR3 runs to 15 residues. CDR1 is MNHEY, CDR2 SMNVEV, per germline (reference sequence). V was cut by 6 bases and J by 3 bases, with 16 bases left in between.

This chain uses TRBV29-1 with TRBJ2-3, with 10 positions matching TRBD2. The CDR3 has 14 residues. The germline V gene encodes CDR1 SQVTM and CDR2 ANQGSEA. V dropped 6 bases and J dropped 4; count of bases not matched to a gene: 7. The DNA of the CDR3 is TGCAGCGTGATAATAGCGGGAGGACCAGATACGCAGTATTTT. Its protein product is CSVIIAGGPDTQYF.

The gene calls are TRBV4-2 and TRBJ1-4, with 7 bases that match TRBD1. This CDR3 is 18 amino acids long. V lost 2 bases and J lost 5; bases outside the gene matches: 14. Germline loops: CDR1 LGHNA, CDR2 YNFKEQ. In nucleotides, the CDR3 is TGTGCCAGCAGCCAATACAGGGGTCCAGATGCCGTAAATGAAAAACTGTTTTTT. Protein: CASSQYRGPDAVNEKLFF.

The CDR3 DNA sequence: TGTGCCAGCAGTACTCCGGGGTTCCCCGATGAAAAACTGTTTTTT. This encodes CASSTPGFPDEKLFF. The chain couples TRBV28 to TRBJ1-4; D remains ambiguous. Trimming pared 5 bases from V and 6 bases from J, leaving 16 bases between. Germline V gene data show CDR1 as MDHEN and CDR2 as SYDVKM. The CDR3 is 15 residues long.

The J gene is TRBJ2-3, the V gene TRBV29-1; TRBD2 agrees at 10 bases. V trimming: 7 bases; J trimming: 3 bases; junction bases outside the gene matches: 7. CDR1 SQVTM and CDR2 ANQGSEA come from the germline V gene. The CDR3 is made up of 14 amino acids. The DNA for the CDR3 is TGCAGCGCGACTGGACTAGCGGATACAGATACGCAGTATTTT. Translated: CSATGLADTDTQYF.